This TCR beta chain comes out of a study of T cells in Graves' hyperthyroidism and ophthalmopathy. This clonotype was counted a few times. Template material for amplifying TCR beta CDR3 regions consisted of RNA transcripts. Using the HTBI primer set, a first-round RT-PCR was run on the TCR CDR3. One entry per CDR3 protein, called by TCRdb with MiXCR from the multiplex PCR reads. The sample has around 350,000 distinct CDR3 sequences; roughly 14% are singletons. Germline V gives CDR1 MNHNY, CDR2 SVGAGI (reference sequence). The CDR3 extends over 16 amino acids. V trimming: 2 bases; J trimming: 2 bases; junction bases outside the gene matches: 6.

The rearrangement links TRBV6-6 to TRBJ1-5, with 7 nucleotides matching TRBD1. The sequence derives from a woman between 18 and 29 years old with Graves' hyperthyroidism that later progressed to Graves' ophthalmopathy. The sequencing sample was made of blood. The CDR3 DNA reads TGTGCCAGCAGTTACCAAAACAGGGGTGGCAATCAGCCCCAGCATTTT. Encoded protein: CASSYQNRGGNQPQHF.